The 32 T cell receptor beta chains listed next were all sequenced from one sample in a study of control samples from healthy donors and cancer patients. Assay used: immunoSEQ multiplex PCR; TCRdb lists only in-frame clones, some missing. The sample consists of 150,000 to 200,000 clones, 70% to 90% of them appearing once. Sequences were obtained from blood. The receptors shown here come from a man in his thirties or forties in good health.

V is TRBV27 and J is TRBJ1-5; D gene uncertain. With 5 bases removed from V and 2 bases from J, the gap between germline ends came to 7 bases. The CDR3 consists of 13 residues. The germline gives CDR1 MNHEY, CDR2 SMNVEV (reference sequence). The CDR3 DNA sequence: TGTGCCAGCAGTCCGGTAGGCAATCAGCCCCAGCATTTT. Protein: CASSPVGNQPQHF.

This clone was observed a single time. CDR3 DNA: TGTGCCAGCAAGAGCGAAATGAACCCGGCCGAGCAGTACTTC. Residues: CASKSEMNPAEQYF. This chain uses TRBV6-5 with TRBJ2-7, with no clear D. The germline V and J ends were trimmed by 7 bases and 6 bases, with 19 bases remaining between them. CDR3 size: 14 residues. In germline, CDR1 is MNHEY, CDR2 SVGAGI.

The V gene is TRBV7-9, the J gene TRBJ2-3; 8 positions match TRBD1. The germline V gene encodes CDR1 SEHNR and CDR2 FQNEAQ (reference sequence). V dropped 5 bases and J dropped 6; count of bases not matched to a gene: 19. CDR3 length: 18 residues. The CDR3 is CASSRGGWTGTRVDTQYF. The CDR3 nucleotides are TGTGCCAGCAGCAGAGGGGGGTGGACAGGGACAAGGGTTGATACGCAGTATTTT. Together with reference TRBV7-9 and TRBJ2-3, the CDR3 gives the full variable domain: DTGVSQNPRHKITKRGQNVTFRCDPISEHNRLYWYRQTLGQGPEFLTYFQNEAQLEKSRLLSDRFSAERPKGSFSTLEIQRTEQGDSAMYLCASSRGGWTGTRVDTQYFGPGTRLTVL.

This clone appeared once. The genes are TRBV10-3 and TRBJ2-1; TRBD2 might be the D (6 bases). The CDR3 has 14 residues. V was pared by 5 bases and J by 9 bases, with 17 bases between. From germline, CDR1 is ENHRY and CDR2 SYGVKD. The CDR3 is CAISPGSSASEQFF. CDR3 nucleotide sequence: TGTGCCATCAGTCCCGGGAGCTCGGCGAGTGAGCAGTTCTTC.

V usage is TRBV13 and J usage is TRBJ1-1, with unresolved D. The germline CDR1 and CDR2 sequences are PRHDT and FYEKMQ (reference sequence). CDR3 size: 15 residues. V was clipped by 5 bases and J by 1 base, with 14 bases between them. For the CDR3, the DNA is TGTGCCAGCAGCCCACTGTCTGGCGGGAACACTGAAGCTTTCTTT. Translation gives CASSPLSGGNTEAFF.

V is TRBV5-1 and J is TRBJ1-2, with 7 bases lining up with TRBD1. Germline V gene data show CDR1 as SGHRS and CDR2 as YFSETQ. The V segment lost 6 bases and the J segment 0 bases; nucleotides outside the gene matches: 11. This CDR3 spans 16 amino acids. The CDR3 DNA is TGCGCCAGCACCGCCGGGATGGGGACAGCTAACTATGGCTACACCTTC. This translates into CASTAGMGTANYGYTF.

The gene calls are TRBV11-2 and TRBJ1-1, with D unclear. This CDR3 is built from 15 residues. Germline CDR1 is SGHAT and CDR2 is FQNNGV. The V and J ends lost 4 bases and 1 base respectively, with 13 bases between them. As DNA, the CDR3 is TGTGCCAGCAGCTCCGAGAGATTACCGAACACTGAAGCTTTCTTT. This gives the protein CASSSERLPNTEAFF.

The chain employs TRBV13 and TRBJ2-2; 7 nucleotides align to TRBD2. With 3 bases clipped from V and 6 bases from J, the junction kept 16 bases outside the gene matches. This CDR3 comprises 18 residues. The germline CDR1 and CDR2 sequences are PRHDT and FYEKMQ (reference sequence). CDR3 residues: CASSFTTSWGGTPGELFF. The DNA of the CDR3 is TGTGCCAGCAGCTTCACTACTTCTTGGGGAGGGACCCCCGGGGAGCTGTTTTTT. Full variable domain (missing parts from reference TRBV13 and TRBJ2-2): AAGVIQSPRHLIKEKRETATLKCYPIPRHDTVYWYQQGPGQDPQFLISFYEKMQSDKGSIPDRFSAQQFSDYHSELNMSSLELGDSALYFCASSFTTSWGGTPGELFFGEGSRLTVL.

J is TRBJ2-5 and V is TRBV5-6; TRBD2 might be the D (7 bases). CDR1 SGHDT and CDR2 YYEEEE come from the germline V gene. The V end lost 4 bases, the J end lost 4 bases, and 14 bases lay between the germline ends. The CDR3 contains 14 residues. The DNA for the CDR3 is TGTGCCAGCAGCACTACGAGGGGGGGAGAGACCCAGTACTTC. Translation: CASSTTRGGETQYF.

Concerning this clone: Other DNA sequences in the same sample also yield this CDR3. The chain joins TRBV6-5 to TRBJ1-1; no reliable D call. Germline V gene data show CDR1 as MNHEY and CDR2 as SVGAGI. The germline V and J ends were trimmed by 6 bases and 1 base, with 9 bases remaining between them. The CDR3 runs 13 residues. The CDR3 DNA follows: TGTGCCAGCAGCCAAGGTCCGAACACTGAAGCTTTCTTT. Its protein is CASSQGPNTEAFF.

The DNA of the CDR3 is TGCAGTGCTTGGACTCTAGAAGCTTTCTTT. It translates to CSAWTLEAFF. This chain connects TRBV20-1 to TRBJ1-1; D is unresolved. Germline V gives CDR1 DFQATT, CDR2 SNEGSKA (reference sequence). The CDR3 is 10 amino acids. V lost 5 bases, J lost 8 bases, and 9 bases lay in between.

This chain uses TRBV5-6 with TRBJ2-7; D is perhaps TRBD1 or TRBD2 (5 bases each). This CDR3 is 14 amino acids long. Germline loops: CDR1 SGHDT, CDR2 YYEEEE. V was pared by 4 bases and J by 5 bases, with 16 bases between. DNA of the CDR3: TGTGCCAGCAGCCCCGGGACCCAACAAGACGAGCAGTACTTC. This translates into CASSPGTQQDEQYF.

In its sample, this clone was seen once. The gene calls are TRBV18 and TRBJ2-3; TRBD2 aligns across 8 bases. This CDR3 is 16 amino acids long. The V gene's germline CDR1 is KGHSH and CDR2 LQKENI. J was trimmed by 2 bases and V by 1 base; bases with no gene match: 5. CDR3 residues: CASSPLTSGLTDTQYF. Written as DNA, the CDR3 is TGTGCCAGCTCACCACTAACTAGCGGCCTCACAGATACGCAGTATTTT. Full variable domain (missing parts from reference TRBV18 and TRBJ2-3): NAGVMQNPRHLVRRRGQEARLRCSPMKGHSHVYWYRQLPEEGLKFMVYLQKENIIDESGMPKERFSAEFPKEGPSILRIQQVVRGDSAAYFCASSPLTSGLTDTQYFGPGTRLTVL.

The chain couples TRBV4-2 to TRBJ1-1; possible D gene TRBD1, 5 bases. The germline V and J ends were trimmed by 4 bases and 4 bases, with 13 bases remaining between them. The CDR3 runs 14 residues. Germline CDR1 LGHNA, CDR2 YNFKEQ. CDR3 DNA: TGTGCCAGCAGCCCCCGTGGGGCGAGCACTGAAGCTTTCTTT. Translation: CASSPRGASTEAFF.

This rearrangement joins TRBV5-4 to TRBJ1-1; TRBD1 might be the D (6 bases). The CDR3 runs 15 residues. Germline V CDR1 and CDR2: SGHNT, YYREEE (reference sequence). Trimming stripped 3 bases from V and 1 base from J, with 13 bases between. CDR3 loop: CASSSPGQRNTEAFF. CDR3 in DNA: TGTGCCAGCAGCTCGCCCGGACAGAGGAACACTGAAGCTTTCTTT.

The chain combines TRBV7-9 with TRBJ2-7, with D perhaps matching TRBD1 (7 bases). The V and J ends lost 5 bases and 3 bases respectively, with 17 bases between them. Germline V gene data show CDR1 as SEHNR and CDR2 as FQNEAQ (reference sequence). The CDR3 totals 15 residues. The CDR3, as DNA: TGTGCCAGCAGCCCTTGGAGGGACAGCCTCTACGAGCAGTACTTC. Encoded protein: CASSPWRDSLYEQYF.

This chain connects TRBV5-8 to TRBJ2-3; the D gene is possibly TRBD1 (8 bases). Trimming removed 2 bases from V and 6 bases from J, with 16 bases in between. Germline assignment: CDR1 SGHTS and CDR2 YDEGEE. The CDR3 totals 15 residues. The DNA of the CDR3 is TGTGCCAGCAGCTTAACCAGCGGGACAGGTGATACGCAGTATTTT. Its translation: CASSLTSGTGDTQYF.

This CDR3 reads CAWSVKGANTEAFF. In nucleotides, the CDR3 is TGTGCCTGGAGTGTTAAGGGGGCGAACACTGAAGCTTTCTTT. This chain joins TRBV30 and TRBJ1-1; 7 bases align to TRBD1. This CDR3 has 14 residues. V dropped 0 bases and J dropped 1; count of bases not matched to a gene: 2. Germline V lookup: CDR1 GTSNPN, CDR2 SVGIG (reference sequence).

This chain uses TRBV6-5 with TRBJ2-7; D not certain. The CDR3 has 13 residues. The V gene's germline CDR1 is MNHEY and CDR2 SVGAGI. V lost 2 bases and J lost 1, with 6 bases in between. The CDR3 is CASSYGDSYEQYF. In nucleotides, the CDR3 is TGTGCCAGCAGTTACGGGGATTCCTACGAGCAGTACTTC.

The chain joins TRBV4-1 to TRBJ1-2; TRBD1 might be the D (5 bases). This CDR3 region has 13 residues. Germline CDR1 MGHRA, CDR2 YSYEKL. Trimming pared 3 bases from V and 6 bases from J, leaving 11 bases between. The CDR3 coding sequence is TGCGCCAGCAGCCATAATCAGGGTCATGGCTACACCTTC. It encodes CASSHNQGHGYTF.

CDR3 nucleotide sequence: TGTGCCAGCAGCTTACCTAGGGCGGGCGACGAGACCCAGTACTTC. Translation gives CASSLPRAGDETQYF. The chain couples TRBV11-2 to TRBJ2-5; the D gene is possibly TRBD2 (5 bases). V dropped 2 bases and J dropped 5 bases, with 15 bases sitting between them. CDR1 is SGHAT, CDR2 FQNNGV, per germline. The length of the CDR3 is 15 residues. The full variable domain, with the rest looked up from reference TRBV11-2 and TRBJ2-5, is EAGVAQSPRYKIIEKRQSVAFWCNPISGHATLYWYQQILGQGPKLLIQFQNNGVVDDSQLPKDRFSAERLKGVDSTLKIQPAKLEDSAVYLCASSLPRAGDETQYFGPGTRLLVL.

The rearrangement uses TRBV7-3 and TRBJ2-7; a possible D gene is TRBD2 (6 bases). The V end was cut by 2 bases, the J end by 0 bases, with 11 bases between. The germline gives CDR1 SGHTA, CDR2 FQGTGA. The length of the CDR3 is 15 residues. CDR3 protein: CASSLLGGTSYEQYF. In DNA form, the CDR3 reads TGTGCCAGCAGCTTACTCGGGGGAACCTCCTACGAGCAGTACTTC.

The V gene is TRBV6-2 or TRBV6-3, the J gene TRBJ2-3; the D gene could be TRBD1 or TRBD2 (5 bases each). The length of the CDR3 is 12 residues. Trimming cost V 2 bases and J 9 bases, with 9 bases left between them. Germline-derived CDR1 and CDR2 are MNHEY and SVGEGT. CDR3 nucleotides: TGTGCCAGCAGTTACATCGGGACCACGCAGTATTTT. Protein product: CASSYIGTTQYF.

The CDR3 nucleotides are TGTGCCAGTATCCCTAGTGGGACAGGAGCTTATGGCTACACCTTC. The encoded protein is CASIPSGTGAYGYTF. The chain joins TRBV19 to TRBJ1-2; 8 positions agree with TRBD1. Trimming removed 7 bases from V and 5 bases from J; junction bases left unmatched: 12. CDR1 and CDR2 from the germline V gene are LNHDA and SQIVND (reference sequence). CDR3 length: 15 amino acids.

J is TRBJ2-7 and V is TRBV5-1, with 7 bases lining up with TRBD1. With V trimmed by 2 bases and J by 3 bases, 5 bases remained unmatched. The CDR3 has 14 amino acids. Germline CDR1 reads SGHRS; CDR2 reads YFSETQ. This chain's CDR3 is CASSLSGGRYEQYF. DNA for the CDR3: TGCGCCAGCAGCTTATCAGGGGGTCGCTACGAGCAGTACTTC.

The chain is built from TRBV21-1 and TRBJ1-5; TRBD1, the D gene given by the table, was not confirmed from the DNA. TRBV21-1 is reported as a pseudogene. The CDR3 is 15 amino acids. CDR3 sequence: CASSTTGAVNQPQHF. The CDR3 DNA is TGTGCCAGCAGCACAACAGGGGCCGTCAATCAGCCCCAGCATTTT.

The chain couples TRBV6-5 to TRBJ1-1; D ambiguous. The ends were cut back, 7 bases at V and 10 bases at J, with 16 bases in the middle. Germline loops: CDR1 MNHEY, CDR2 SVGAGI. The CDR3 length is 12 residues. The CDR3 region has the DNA TGTGCCAGCAACGTCGGGCTAATGGGAGCTTTCTTT. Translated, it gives CASNVGLMGAFF.

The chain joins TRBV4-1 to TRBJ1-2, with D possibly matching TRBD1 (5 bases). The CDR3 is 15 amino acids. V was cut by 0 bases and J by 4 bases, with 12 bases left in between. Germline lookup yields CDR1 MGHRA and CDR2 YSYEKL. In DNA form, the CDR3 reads TGCGCCAGCAGCCAAGATGAGGGGCATCCCTATGGCTACACCTTC. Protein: CASSQDEGHPYGYTF.

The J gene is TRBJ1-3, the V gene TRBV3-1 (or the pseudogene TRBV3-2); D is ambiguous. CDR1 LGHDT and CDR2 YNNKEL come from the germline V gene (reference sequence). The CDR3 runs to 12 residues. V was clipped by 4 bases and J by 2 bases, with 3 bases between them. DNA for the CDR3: TGTGCCAGCAGCCTTACTGGAAACACCATATATTTT. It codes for CASSLTGNTIYF.

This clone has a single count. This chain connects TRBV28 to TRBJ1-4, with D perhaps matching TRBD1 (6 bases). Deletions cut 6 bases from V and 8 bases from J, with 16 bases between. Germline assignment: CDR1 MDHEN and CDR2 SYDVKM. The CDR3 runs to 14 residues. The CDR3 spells CASSTTGGGEKLFF. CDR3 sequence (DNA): TGTGCCAGCAGCACGACAGGCGGCGGGGAAAAACTGTTTTTT.

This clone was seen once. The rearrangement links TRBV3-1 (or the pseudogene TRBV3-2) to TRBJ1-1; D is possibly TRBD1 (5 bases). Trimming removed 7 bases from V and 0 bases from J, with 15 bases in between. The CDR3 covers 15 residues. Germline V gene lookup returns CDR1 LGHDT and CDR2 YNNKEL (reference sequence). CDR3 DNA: TGTGCCAGCACCATACAGAGGGGTATGAACACTGAAGCTTTCTTT. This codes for CASTIQRGMNTEAFF.

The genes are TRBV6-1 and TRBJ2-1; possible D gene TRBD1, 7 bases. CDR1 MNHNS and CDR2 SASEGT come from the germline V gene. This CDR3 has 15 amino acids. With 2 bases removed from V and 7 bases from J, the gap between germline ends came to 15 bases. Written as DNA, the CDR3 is TGTGCCAGCAGTGAACAGGGGGACTTTACGAATGAGCAGTTCTTC. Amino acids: CASSEQGDFTNEQFF.